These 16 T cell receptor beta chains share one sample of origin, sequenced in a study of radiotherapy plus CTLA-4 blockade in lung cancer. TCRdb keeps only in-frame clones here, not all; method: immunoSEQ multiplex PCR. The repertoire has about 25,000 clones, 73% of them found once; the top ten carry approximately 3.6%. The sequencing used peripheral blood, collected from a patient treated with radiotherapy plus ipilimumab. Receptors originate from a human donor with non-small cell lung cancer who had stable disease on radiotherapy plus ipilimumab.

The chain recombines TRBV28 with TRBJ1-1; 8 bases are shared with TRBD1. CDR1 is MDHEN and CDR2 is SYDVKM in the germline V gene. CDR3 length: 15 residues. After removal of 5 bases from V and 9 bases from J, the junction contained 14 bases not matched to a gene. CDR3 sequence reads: CASSVAGGGAGQAFF. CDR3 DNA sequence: TGTGCCAGCAGTGTTGCAGGGGGCGGAGCGGGGCAAGCTTTCTTT.

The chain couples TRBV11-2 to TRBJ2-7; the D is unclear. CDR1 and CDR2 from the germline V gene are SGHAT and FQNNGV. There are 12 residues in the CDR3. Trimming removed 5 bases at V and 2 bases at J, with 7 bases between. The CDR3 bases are TGTGCCAGCAGCCAACTTACCTACGAGCAGTACTTC. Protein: CASSQLTYEQYF.

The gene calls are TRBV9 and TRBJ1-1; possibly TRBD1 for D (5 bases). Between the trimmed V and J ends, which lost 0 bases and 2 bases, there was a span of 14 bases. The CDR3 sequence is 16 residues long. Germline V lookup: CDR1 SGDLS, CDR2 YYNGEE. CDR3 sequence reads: CASSVGEGRGNTEAFF. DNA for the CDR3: TGTGCCAGCAGCGTAGGGGAGGGGAGGGGAAACACTGAAGCTTTCTTT.

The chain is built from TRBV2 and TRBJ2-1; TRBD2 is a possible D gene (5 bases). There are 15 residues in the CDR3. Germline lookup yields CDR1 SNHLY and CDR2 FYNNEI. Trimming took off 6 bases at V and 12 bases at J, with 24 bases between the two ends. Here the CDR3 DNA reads TGTGCCAGCAGCCCAACAAAAGGACTCAATGTAGGGCAGTTCTTC. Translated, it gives CASSPTKGLNVGQFF.

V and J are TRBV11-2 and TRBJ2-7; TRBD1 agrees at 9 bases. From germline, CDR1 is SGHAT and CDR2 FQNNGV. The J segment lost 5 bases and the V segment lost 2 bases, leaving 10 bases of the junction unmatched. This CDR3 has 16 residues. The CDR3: CASSLLDRYRGHEQYF. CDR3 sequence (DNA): TGTGCCAGCAGCTTATTGGATCGGTACAGGGGGCACGAGCAGTACTTC.

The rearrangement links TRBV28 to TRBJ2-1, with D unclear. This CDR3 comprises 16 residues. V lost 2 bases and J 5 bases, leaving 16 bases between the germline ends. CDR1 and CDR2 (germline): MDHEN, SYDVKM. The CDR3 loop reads CASSLTTLADNNEQFF. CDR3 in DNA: TGTGCCAGCAGTTTAACTACACTGGCCGATAACAATGAGCAGTTCTTC.

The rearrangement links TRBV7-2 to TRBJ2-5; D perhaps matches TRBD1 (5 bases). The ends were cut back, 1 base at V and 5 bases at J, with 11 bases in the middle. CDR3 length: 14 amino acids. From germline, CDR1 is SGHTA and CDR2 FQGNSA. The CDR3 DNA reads TGTGCCAGCAGCTTAGGGACAACCATCGAGACCCAGTACTTC. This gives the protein CASSLGTTIETQYF.

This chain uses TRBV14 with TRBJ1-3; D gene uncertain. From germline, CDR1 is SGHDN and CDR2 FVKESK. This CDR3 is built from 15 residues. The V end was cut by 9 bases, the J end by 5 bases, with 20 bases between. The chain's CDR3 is CASTSPTEKRNTIYF. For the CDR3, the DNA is TGTGCCAGTACTTCCCCGACCGAGAAAAGAAACACCATATATTTT.

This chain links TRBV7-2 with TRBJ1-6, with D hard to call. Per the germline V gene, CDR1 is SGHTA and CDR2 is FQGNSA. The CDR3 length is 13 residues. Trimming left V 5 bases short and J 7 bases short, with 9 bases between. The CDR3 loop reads CASSTTTNSPLHF. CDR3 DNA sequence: TGTGCCAGCAGCACCACGACAAATTCACCCCTCCACTTT.

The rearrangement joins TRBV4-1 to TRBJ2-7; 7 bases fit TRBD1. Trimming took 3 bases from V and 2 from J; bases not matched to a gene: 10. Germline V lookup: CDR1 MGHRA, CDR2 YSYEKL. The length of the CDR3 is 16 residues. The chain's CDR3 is CASSQERQGNPYEQYF. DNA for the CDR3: TGCGCCAGCAGCCAGGAGAGACAGGGAAACCCCTACGAGCAGTACTTC.

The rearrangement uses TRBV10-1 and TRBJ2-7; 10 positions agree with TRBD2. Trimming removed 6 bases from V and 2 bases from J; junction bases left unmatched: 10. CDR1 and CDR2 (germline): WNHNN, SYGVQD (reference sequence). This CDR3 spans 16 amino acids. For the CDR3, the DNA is TGCGCCAGCAGGCCCGTTGGAAGCGGGAGGGCCTACGAGCAGTACTTC. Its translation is CASRPVGSGRAYEQYF.

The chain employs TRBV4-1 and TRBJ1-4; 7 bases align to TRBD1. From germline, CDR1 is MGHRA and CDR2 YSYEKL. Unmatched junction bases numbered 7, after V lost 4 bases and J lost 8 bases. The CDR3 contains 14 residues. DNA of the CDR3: TGCGCCAGCAGCCCGAGACAGGGACTCGAAAAACTGTTTTTT. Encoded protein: CASSPRQGLEKLFF.

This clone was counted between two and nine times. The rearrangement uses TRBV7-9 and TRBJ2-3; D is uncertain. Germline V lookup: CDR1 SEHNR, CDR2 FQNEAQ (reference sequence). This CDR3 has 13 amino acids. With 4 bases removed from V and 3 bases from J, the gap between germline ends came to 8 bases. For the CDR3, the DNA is TGTGCCAGCAGCTCAAGCCTTACAGATACGCAGTATTTT. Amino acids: CASSSSLTDTQYF.

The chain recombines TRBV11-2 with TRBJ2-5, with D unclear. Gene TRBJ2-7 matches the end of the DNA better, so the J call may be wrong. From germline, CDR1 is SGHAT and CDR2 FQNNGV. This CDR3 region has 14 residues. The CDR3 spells CASKRHRVPYEQYF. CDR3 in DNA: TGTGCCAGCAAGAGACACCGAGTCCCCTACGAGCAGTACTTC.

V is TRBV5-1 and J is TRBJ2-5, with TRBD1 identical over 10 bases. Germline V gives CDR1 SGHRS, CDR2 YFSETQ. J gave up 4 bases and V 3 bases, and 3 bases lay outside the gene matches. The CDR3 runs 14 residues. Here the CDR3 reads CASSSTGGLETQYF. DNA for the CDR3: TGCGCCAGCAGCTCGACAGGGGGCTTAGAGACCCAGTACTTC.

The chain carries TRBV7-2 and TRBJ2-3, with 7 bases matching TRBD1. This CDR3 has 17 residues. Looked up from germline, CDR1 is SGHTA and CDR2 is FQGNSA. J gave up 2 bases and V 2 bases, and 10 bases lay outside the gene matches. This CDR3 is CASSLSPLQGTTDTQYF. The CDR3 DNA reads TGTGCCAGCAGCTTATCCCCGTTACAGGGGACCACAGATACGCAGTATTTT.